Sequencing of this T cell receptor beta chain was carried out in a study of blood T cell repertoires in COVID-19. In the study overall: Samples came from the United States, Italy and Spain, spanning acute and convalescent COVID-19. PBMCs, B-cell-depleted T cells, or T cells were the source of the cDNA or gDNA that made up the material.

V shed 0 bases and J shed 7 bases, with 16 bases lying between them. The germline CDR1 and CDR2 sequences are SGHVS and FQNEAQ. CDR3 size: 16 residues. Study processing details: The assay estimated nucleated cells by amplifying reference gene primers. Sequencing used immunoSEQ multiplex PCR; TCRdb keeps in-frame clones, though not all of them. The DNA gave D and trimming, while V, J and clone size come from that table. This table has around 94,000 clones, more than 85% appearing once. This receptor was obtained from a man in his late teens or twenties with acute or convalescent COVID-19. The sequenced sample was peripheral blood. The gene calls are TRBV7-8 and TRBJ1-5; no clear D gene. DNA of the CDR3: TGTGCCAGCAGCTTAGCATATAGGAGGGAAGGACAGCCCCAGCATTTT. Its protein product is CASSLAYRREGQPQHF.